This T cell receptor (beta chain) came from a study of T-cell reconstitution after alpha-beta-depleted transplantation in children. Findings and caveats of the study: Where some patients showed high TCRbeta diversity at day 60, it came from recipient T cells and thymic progenitors that had survived. Reported findings indicate that, about two months after transplant, alpha-beta T cells came from several hundred expanded clones, which were derived from non-depleted graft cells. T-cell counts and diversity were attributed mostly to newly produced T cells one year after transplant.

This clonotype appeared a few times. No antigen is known for it. This CDR3 region has 15 residues. Germline CDR1 is LGHNA and CDR2 is YNFKEQ. The ends lost 7 bases at V and 6 bases at J; junction bases unmatched: 11. Construction of the TCRbeta library involved unique molecular identifiers. TCRdb independently ran MiXCR on the PCR reads; one entry per CDR3 protein. Here the sample spans some 600,000 distinct CDR3 sequences, 10% to 15% being singletons. This chain connects TRBV4-2 to TRBJ1-5, with 8 positions matching TRBD1. The sample consisted of PBMCs, mostly from graft donor cells, taken 360 days after TCRalphabeta/CD19-depleted stem cell transplant. The sequence came from a male patient between 5 and 17 years old who had a stem cell transplant for acute myeloid leukemia, so the T cells may come from the graft donor. CDR3 in DNA: TGTGCCAGCAACCAGGGCCAGGGGGCAGGTCAGCCCCAGCATTTT. This sequence encodes CASNQGQGAGQPQHF.